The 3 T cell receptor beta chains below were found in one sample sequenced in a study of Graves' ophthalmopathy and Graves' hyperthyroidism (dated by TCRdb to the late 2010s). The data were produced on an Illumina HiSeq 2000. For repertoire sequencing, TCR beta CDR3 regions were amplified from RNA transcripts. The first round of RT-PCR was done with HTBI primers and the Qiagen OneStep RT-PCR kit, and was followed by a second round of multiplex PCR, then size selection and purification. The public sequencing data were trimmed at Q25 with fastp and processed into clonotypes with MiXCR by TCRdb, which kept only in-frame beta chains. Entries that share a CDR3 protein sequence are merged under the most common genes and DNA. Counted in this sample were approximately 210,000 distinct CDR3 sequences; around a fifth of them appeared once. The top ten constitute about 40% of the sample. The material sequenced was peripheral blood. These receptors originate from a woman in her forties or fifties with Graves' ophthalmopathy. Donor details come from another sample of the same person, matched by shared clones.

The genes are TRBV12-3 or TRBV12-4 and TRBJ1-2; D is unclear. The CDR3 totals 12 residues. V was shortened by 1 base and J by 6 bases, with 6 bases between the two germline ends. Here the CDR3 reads CASSLGADGYTF. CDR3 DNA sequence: TGTGCCAGCAGTTTAGGAGCTGATGGCTACACCTTC.

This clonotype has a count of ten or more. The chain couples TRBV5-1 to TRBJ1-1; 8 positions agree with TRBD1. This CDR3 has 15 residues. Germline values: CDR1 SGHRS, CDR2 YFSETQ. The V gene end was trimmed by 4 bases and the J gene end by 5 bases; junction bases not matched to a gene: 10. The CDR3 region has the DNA TGCGCCAGCAGCACCGACAGGGGAGAGGGAACTGAAGCTTTCTTT. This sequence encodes CASSTDRGEGTEAFF.

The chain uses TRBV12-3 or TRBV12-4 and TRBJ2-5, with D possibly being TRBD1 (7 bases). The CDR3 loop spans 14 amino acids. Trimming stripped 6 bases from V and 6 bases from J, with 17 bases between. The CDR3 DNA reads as TGTGCCAGCAGCCCAGGGGGGAGCAATCAGACCCAGTACTTC. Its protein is CASSPGGSNQTQYF.